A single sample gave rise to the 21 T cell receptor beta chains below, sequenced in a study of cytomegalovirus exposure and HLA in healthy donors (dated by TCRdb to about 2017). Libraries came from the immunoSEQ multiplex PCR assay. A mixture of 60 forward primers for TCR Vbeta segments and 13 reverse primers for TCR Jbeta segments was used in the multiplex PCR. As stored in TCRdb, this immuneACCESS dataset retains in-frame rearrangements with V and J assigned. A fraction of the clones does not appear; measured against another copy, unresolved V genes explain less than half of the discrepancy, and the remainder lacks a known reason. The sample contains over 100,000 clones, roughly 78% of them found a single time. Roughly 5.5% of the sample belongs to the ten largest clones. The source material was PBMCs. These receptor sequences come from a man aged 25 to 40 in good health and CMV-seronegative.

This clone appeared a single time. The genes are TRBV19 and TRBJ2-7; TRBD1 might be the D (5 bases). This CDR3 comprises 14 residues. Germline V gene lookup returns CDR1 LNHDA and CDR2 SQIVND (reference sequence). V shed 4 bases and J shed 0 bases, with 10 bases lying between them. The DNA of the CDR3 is TGTGCCAGTAGTAACAGGATCAGCTCCTACGAGCAGTACTTC. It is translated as CASSNRISSYEQYF.

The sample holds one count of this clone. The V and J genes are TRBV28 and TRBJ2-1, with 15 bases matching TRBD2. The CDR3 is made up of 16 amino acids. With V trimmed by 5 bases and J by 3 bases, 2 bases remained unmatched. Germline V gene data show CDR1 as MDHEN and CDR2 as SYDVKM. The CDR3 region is CASSRTSGRGYNEQFF. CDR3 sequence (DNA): TGTGCCAGCAGTCGGACTAGCGGGAGGGGCTACAATGAGCAGTTCTTC.

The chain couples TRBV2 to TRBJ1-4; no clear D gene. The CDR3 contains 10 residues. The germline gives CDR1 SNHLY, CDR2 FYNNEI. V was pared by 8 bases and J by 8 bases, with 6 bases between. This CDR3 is CASEGEKLFF. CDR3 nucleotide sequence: TGTGCCAGCGAGGGCGAAAAACTGTTTTTT.

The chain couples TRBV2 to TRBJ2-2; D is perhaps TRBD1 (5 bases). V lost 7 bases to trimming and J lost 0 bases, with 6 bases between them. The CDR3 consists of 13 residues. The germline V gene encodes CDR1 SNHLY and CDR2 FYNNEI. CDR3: CASKTANTGELFF. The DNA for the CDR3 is TGTGCCAGCAAGACAGCGAACACCGGGGAGCTGTTTTTT.

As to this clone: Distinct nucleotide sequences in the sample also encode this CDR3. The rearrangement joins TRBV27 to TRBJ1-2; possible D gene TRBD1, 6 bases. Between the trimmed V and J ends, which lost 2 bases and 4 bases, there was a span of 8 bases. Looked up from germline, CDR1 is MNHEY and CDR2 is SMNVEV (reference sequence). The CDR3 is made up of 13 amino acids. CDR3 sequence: CASSLQGPYGYTF. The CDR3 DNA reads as TGTGCCAGCAGTTTACAGGGGCCCTATGGCTACACCTTC.

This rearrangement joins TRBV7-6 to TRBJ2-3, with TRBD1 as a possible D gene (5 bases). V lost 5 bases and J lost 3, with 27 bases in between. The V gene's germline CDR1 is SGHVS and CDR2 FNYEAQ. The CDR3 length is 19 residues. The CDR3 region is CASSLGQQNYPYGTDTQYF. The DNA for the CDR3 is TGTGCCAGCAGCCTGGGGCAGCAGAACTACCCTTACGGAACAGATACGCAGTATTTT.

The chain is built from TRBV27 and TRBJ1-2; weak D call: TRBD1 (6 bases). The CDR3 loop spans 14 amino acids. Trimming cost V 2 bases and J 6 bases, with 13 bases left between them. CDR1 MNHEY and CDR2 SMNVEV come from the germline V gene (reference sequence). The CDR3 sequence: CASSLTGPTDGYTF. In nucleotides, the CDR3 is TGTGCCAGCAGTTTAACAGGGCCTACGGATGGCTACACCTTC.

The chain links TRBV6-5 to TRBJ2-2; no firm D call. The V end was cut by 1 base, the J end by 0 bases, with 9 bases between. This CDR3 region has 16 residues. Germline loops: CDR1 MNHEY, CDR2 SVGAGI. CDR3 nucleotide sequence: TGTGCCAGCAGTTACTTTGGGCGATCGAACACCGGGGAGCTGTTTTTT. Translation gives CASSYFGRSNTGELFF.

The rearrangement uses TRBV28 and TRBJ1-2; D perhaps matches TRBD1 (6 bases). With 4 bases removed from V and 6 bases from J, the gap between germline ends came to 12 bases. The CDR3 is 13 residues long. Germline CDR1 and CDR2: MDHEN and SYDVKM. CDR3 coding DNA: TGTGCCAGCAGTTCGGGGGGCGTAAATGGCTACACCTTC. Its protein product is CASSSGGVNGYTF.

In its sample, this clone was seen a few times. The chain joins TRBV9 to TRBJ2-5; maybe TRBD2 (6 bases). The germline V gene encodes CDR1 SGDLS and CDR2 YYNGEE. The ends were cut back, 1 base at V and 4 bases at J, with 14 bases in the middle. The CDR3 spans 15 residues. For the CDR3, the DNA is TGTGCCAGCAGCGTAACCGGGAGTGGGGGAGAGACCCAGTACTTC. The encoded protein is CASSVTGSGGETQYF. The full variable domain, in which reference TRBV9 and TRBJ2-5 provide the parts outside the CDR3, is DSGVTQTPKHLITATGQRVTLRCSPRSGDLSVYWYQQSLDQGLQFLIQYYNGEERAKGNILERFSAQQFPDLHSELNLSSLELGDSALYFCASSVTGSGGETQYFGPGTRLLVL.

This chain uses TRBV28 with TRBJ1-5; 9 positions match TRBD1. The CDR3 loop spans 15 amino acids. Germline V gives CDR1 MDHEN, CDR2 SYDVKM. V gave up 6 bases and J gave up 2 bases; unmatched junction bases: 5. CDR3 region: CASSTGGAGNQPQHF. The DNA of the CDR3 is TGTGCCAGCAGCACAGGGGGCGCGGGCAATCAGCCCCAGCATTTT.

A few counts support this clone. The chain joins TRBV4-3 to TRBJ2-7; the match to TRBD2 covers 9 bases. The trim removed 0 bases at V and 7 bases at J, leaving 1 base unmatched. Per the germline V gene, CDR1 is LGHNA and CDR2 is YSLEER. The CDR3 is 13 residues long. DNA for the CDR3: TGCGCCAGCAGCCAAGATCTAGCGGGAGAGCAGTACTTC. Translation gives CASSQDLAGEQYF.

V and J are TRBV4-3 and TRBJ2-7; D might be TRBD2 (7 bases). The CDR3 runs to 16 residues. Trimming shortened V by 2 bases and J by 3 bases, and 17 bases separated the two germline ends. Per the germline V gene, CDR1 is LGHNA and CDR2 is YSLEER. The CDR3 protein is CASSQTSRGGLYEQYF. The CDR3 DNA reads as TGCGCCAGCAGCCAAACCTCTAGGGGGGGACTCTACGAGCAGTACTTC.

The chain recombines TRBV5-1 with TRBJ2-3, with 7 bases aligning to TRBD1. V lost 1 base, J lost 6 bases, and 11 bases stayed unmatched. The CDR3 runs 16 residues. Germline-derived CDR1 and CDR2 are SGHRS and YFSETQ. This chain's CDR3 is CASSLMTGPIADTQYF. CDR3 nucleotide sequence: TGCGCCAGCAGCTTGATGACAGGGCCGATTGCGGATACGCAGTATTTT. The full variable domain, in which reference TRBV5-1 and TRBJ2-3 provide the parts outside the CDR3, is KAGVTQTPRYLIKTRGQQVTLSCSPISGHRSVSWYQQTPGQGLQFLFEYFSETQRNKGNFPGRFSGRQFSNSRSEMNVSTLELGDSALYLCASSLMTGPIADTQYFGPGTRLTVL.

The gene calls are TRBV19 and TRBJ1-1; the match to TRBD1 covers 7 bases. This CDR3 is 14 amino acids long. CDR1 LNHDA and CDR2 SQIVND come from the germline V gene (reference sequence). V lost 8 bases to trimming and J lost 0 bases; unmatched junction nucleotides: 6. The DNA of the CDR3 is TGTGCCAGTCAGCACAGGGGTATGAACACTGAAGCTTTCTTT. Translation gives CASQHRGMNTEAFF.

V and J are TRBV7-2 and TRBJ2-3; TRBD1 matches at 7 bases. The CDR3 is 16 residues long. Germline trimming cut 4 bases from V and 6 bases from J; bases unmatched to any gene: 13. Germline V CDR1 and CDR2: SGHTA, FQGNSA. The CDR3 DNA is TGTGCCAGCAGCTCCCTCAGACAGGGCTCCAAGGATACGCAGTATTTT. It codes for CASSSLRQGSKDTQYF.

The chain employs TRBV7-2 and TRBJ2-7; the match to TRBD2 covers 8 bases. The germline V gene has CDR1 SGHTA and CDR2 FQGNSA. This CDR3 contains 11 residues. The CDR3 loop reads CATRGGYEQYF. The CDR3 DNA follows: TGTGCTACCCGGGGGGGGTACGAGCAGTACTTC. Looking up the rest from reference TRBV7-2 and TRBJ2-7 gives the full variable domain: GAGVSQSPSNKVTEKGKDVELRCDPISGHTALYWYRQSLGQGLEFLIYFQGNSAPDKSGLPSDRFSAERTGGSVSTLTIQRTQQEDSAVYLCATRGGYEQYFGPGTRLTVT.

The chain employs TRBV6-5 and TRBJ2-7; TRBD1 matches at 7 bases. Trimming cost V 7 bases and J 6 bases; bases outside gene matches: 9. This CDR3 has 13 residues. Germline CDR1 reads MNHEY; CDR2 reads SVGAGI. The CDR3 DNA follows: TGTGCCAGCACAGCCGACAGGGCTGGCGAGCAGTACTTC. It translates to CASTADRAGEQYF.

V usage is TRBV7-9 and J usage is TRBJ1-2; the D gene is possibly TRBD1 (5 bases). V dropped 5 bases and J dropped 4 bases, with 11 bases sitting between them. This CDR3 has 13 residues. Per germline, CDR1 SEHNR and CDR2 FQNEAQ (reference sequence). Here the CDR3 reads CASSRDSSYGYTF. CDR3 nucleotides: TGTGCCAGCAGCCGAGACAGTAGCTATGGCTACACCTTC.

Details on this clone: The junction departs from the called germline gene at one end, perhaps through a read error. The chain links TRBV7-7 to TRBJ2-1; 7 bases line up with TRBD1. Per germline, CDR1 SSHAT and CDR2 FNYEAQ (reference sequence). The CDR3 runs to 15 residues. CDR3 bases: TGTGCTAGCAGCCGTGGACAGGCAGCCTACAATGAGCAGTTCTTC. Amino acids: CASSRGQAAYNEQFF.

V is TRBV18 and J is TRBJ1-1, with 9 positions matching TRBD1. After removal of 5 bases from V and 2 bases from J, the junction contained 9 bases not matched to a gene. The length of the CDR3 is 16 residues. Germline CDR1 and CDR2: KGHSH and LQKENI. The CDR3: CASSSLGQGSNTEAFF. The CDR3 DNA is TGTGCCAGCTCATCTCTTGGACAGGGGAGTAACACTGAAGCTTTCTTT.